Listed below are T cell receptor beta chains from one sample, sequenced in a study of T cells in Graves' hyperthyroidism and ophthalmopathy. MiXCR, run by TCRdb on the multiplex PCR reads, gives a single entry per CDR3 protein. This table holds some 400,000 distinct CDR3 sequences, approximately 13% found once. Sequenced: blood. Receptors originate from a woman aged 60 to 75 with Graves' hyperthyroidism. Both conserved end residues are part of each CDR3. Fields, in order: D gene, J gene, clone size, V gene, CDR3 protein, CDR3 DNA. D genes are given only for firm matches. Clone size is stated in some rows and not others, as once, few, many or a class when expanded.

D: TRBD2
J: TRBJ2-5
size: many
V: TRBV6-2/TRBV6-3
CDR3: CASTLSREGETQYF
DNA: TGTGCCAGCACCCTCTCCAGGGAGGGGGAGACCCAGTACTTC

D: NA
J: TRBJ1-1
size: many
V: TRBV5-1
CDR3: CASSSTEAFF
DNA: TGCGCCAGCTCTTCCACTGAAGCTTTCTTT

D: TRBD2
J: TRBJ2-7
size: NA
V: TRBV10-3
CDR3: CAILSGSTNEQYF
DNA: TGTGCCATCCTTAGCGGGAGTACTAACGAGCAGTACTTC

D: NA
J: TRBJ2-1
size: NA
V: TRBV7-8
CDR3: CASAGDHGWYNEQFF
DNA: TGTGCCAGCGCCGGGGACCACGGTTGGTACAATGAGCAGTTCTTC

D: NA
J: TRBJ1-4
size: NA
V: TRBV9
CDR3: CASSVGSGADNEKLFF
DNA: TGTGCCAGCAGCGTCGGGTCCGGGGCGGATAATGAAAAACTGTTTTTT

D: NA
J: TRBJ2-1
size: many
V: TRBV3-1
CDR3: CASSPSRGGQFF
DNA: TGTGCCAGCAGCCCATCGCGGGGTGGGCAGTTCTTC

D: TRBD2
J: TRBJ2-1
size: few
V: TRBV4-1
CDR3: CASSQVAGGLHEQFF
DNA: TGCGCCAGCAGCCAAGTAGCGGGAGGGCTTCATGAGCAGTTCTTC

D: TRBD1
J: TRBJ1-5
size: few
V: TRBV20-1
CDR3: CSASRGRNQPQHF
DNA: TGCAGTGCTAGCAGGGGGCGAAATCAGCCCCAGCATTTT

D: NA
J: TRBJ1-4
size: many
V: TRBV7-2
CDR3: CASSRGMNEKLFF
DNA: TGTGCCAGCAGCCGCGGGATGAATGAAAAACTGTTTTTT

D: TRBD2
J: TRBJ2-2
size: NA
V: TRBV7-3
CDR3: CASSPAGRVGTGELFF
DNA: TGTGCCAGCAGCCCAGCGGGAAGAGTGGGAACCGGGGAGCTGTTTTTT

D: NA
J: TRBJ1-4
size: NA
V: TRBV6-2/TRBV6-3
CDR3: CASSWTVNNEKLFF
DNA: TGTGCCAGCAGTTGGACAGTAAATAATGAAAAACTGTTTTTT

D: NA
J: TRBJ1-1
size: NA
V: TRBV14
CDR3: CASTQRGEAFF
DNA: TGTGCCAGCACTCAAAGGGGTGAAGCTTTCTTT

D: TRBD2
J: TRBJ2-3
size: many
V: TRBV6-5
CDR3: CASSYLAGGSRDTQYF
DNA: TGTGCCAGCAGTTACTTGGCGGGAGGGTCACGAGATACGCAGTATTTT

D: TRBD2
J: TRBJ2-1
size: NA
V: TRBV11-2
CDR3: CASSAGGLVDEQFF
DNA: TGTGCCAGCAGCGCCGGGGGACTAGTTGATGAGCAGTTCTTC

D: NA
J: TRBJ2-1
size: once
V: TRBV15
CDR3: CATSGLRGSSYNEQFF
DNA: TGTGCCACCAGCGGACTCCGGGGGAGCTCCTACAATGAGCAGTTCTTC

D: NA
J: TRBJ1-5
size: many
V: TRBV6-1
CDR3: CASSRSDLGPQHF
DNA: TGTGCCAGCAGCCGATCGGACCTCGGGCCCCAGCATTTT

D: NA
J: TRBJ2-1
size: many
V: TRBV7-9
CDR3: CASSSSVVESSYNEQFF
DNA: TGTGCCAGCAGCTCCTCGGTTGTCGAGAGCTCCTACAATGAGCAGTTCTTC

D: NA
J: TRBJ2-7
size: many
V: TRBV7-6
CDR3: CASSKGGTAGAYEQYF
DNA: TGTGCCAGCAGCAAAGGGGGGACAGCGGGGGCCTACGAGCAGTACTTC

D: TRBD1
J: TRBJ1-4
size: few
V: TRBV30
CDR3: CAWSVGTGNRKLFF
DNA: TGTGCCTGGAGTGTAGGGACAGGGAATAGAAAACTGTTTTTT

D: NA
J: TRBJ2-7
size: many
V: TRBV7-6
CDR3: CASSTGRYEQYF
DNA: TGTGCCAGCAGCACGGGACGATACGAGCAGTACTTC

D: TRBD1
J: TRBJ1-6
size: few
V: TRBV28
CDR3: CASAGTGGRVVHF
DNA: TGTGCCAGCGCCGGGACAGGCGGCAGGGTGGTCCACTTT

D: TRBD2
J: TRBJ2-3
size: many
V: TRBV11-2
CDR3: CASSPWGTSGIQDTQYF
DNA: TGTGCCAGCAGCCCATGGGGGACTAGCGGGATACAAGATACGCAGTATTTT

D: TRBD2
J: TRBJ2-2
size: few
V: TRBV7-3
CDR3: CASSLNLLAGNPGELFF
DNA: TGTGCCAGCAGCTTAAATTTACTAGCGGGAAACCCCGGGGAGCTGTTTTTT

D: NA
J: TRBJ2-1
size: few
V: TRBV5-8
CDR3: CASSPGGPNEQFF
DNA: TGTGCCAGCAGCCCGGGGGGCCCTAATGAGCAGTTCTTC

D: TRBD1
J: TRBJ2-7
size: many
V: TRBV7-8
CDR3: CASSPTYPRQGKSYEQYF
DNA: TGTGCCAGCAGCCCAACCTACCCGAGACAGGGCAAGTCCTACGAGCAGTACTTC

D: NA
J: TRBJ2-3
size: few
V: TRBV19
CDR3: CASSPDPRADTQYF
DNA: TGTGCCAGTAGTCCGGACCCGCGGGCAGATACGCAGTATTTT

D: NA
J: TRBJ2-2
size: NA
V: TRBV19
CDR3: CASRATGLNTGELFF
DNA: TGTGCCAGTAGGGCGACGGGACTCAACACCGGGGAGCTGTTTTTT

D: NA
J: TRBJ1-2
size: many
V: TRBV11-2
CDR3: CASSLEVGAVIYGYTF
DNA: TGTGCCAGCAGCTTAGAGGTTGGAGCGGTGATTTATGGCTACACCTTC

D: TRBD1
J: TRBJ2-7
size: few
V: TRBV27
CDR3: CASSTPGQGFYEQYF
DNA: TGTGCCAGCAGTACCCCGGGACAGGGGTTTTACGAGCAGTACTTC

D: TRBD2
J: TRBJ2-1
size: many
V: TRBV6-5
CDR3: CASSYPQVKAGGQYNEQFF
DNA: TGTGCCAGCAGTTACCCTCAAGTAAAGGCGGGAGGGCAATACAATGAGCAGTTCTTC

D: NA
J: TRBJ2-7
size: NA
V: TRBV7-8
CDR3: CASSLTRLEQYF
DNA: TGTGCCAGCAGCTTAACTAGACTCGAGCAGTACTTC

D: NA
J: TRBJ2-7
size: few
V: TRBV7-2
CDR3: CASSSRRASRFYEQYF
DNA: TGTGCCAGCAGCTCCAGGCGGGCTAGCAGATTCTACGAGCAGTACTTC

D: TRBD1
J: TRBJ2-2
size: many
V: TRBV10-3
CDR3: CAIRGQGTTSGELFF
DNA: TGTGCCATCAGGGGACAGGGGACTACATCCGGGGAGCTGTTTTTT

D: TRBD1
J: TRBJ1-6
size: NA
V: TRBV6-9
CDR3: CASSYPGTGGPLHF
DNA: TGTGCCAGCAGTTACCCCGGGACAGGGGGCCCCCTCCACTTT

D: NA
J: TRBJ1-1
size: many
V: TRBV12-3/TRBV12-4
CDR3: CASSFYRGEAFF
DNA: TGTGCCAGCAGTTTCTACCGGGGCGAAGCTTTCTTT

D: NA
J: TRBJ2-3
size: few
V: TRBV20-1
CDR3: CSARDMGSADTQYF
DNA: TGCAGTGCTAGAGATATGGGCAGTGCAGATACGCAGTATTTT

D: TRBD1
J: TRBJ2-3
size: many
V: TRBV29-1
CDR3: CSVVAGTASTDTQYF
DNA: TGCAGCGTTGTTGCCGGGACAGCGAGCACAGATACGCAGTATTTT

D: TRBD1
J: TRBJ2-7
size: many
V: TRBV10-3
CDR3: CAISDRWTGMSDEQYF
DNA: TGTGCCATCAGTGACCGATGGACAGGGATGTCGGACGAGCAGTACTTC

D: TRBD1
J: TRBJ1-2
size: few
V: TRBV20-1
CDR3: CSASGTAEVGGYTF
DNA: TGCAGTGCTTCCGGGACAGCCGAAGTGGGGGGCTACACCTTC

D: NA
J: TRBJ2-7
size: many
V: TRBV12-3/TRBV12-4
CDR3: CASSFRTYSYEQYF
DNA: TGTGCCAGCAGTTTCCGGACTTACTCCTACGAGCAGTACTTC

D: NA
J: TRBJ1-2
size: few
V: TRBV4-2
CDR3: CASSQDGAANYGYTF
DNA: TGTGCCAGCAGCCAAGATGGGGCAGCTAACTATGGCTACACCTTC